This T cell receptor (beta chain) appears in the sequencing data of a study of blood T cell repertoires in COVID-19. Turning to the study itself: PBMCs, B-cell-depleted T cells, or T cells were the source of the cDNA or gDNA that made up the material.

This CDR3 contains 13 residues. With V trimmed by 10 bases and J by 5 bases, 10 bases remained unmatched. Per the germline V gene, CDR1 is MNHNY and CDR2 is SVGAGI (reference sequence). Data came from immunoSEQ multiplex PCR; TCRdb stores just in-frame clones and leaves some out. The sample includes some 150,000 clones, roughly 80% of them seen just once. This clone turned up a few times. The V gene is TRBV6-6, the J gene TRBJ1-2; 7 nucleotides match TRBD1. This receptor was identified in a woman aged 70-85 years with acute or convalescent COVID-19. Specimen: peripheral blood. The CDR3 spells CAIRGDREYGYTF. The CDR3 DNA reads as TGTGCCATCCGCGGAGACAGGGAGTATGGCTACACCTTC.